This TCR beta chain was captured in a study of CD8+CD57+ T cells in acquired aplastic anemia. About the research overall: Sorted cells (CD4+ and CD8+) yielded DNA amounts that averaged roughly 3 ug.

Using genomic DNA as the template, TCR beta VDJ and CDR3 profiling was carried out. TCRdb fed the reads into MiXCR, producing one record per CDR3 protein. The sample holds more than 250,000 distinct CDR3 sequences, roughly three fifths seen once. Overall study results and limits: Shared by patients and controls, just under 30 CD8+ CDR3s were abundant in patients. Patients did not significantly differ from controls in CD8+ Simpson's diversity.

Points on this clonotype: Its antigen is as yet unknown.

The CDR3 extends over 15 amino acids. The V and J ends lost 8 bases and 3 bases respectively, with 17 bases between them. Germline CDR1 reads SGHTA; CDR2 reads FQGNSA. Input material: sorted CD4+, CD8+, or CD8+CD57+ T cells (not recorded which) from PBMCs. The gene calls are TRBV7-2 and TRBJ1-5; D perhaps matches TRBD1 (5 bases). The TCR sequence derives from a human donor with severe aplastic anemia or a healthy control (not recorded which). CDR3 region: CASQGQAHNNQPQHF. CDR3 sequence (DNA): TGTGCCAGCCAGGGTCAGGCACATAACAATCAGCCCCAGCATTTT.